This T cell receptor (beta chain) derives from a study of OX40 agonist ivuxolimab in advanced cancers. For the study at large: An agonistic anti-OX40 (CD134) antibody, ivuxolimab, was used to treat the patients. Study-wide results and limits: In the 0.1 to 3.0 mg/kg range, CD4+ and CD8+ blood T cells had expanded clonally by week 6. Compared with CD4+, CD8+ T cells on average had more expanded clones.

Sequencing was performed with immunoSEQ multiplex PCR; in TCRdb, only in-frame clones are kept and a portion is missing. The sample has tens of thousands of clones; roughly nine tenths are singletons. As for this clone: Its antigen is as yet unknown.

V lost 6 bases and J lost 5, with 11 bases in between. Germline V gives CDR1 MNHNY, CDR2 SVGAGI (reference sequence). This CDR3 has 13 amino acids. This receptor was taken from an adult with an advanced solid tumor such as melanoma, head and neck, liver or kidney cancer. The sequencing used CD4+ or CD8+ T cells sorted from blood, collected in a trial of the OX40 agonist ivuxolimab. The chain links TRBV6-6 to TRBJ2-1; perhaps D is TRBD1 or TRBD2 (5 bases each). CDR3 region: CASSSGTNNEQFF. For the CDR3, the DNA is TGTGCCAGCAGCTCCGGGACGAACAATGAGCAGTTCTTC.